This T cell receptor beta chain stems from a study of blood T cell repertoires in COVID-19. Study information: PBMCs, B-cell-depleted T cells, or T cells were the source of the cDNA or gDNA that made up the material.

Trimming took 10 bases from V and 2 from J; bases not matched to a gene: 10. Germline V CDR1 and CDR2: LNHDA, SQIVND (reference sequence). The CDR3 has 14 residues. Original processing methods: Amplifying reference gene primers gave estimates of nucleated cell counts. Assay: immunoSEQ multiplex PCR; the TCRdb copy retains only in-frame clones and omits some. The V and J calls and the clone size are those of that table, but D and trimming were determined from the DNA. This table holds 140,000 or so clones, roughly nine tenths found once. The sequence derives from a woman between 55 and 75 years old with active COVID-19. Input material: peripheral blood. The chain uses TRBV19 and TRBJ1-1; 7 positions match TRBD1. The DNA of the CDR3 is TGTGCCACGAGATTTGGACAGGTTAACACTGAAGCTTTCTTT. This encodes CATRFGQVNTEAFF.